The 2 T cell receptor beta chains below come from one sample, sequenced in a study of CD8+CD57+ T cells in acquired aplastic anemia. Genomic DNA templated the TCR beta VDJ and CDR3 profiling. TCRdb reprocessed the reads with MiXCR, giving one entry per CDR3 protein. The repertoire holds 100,000 to 150,000 distinct CDR3 sequences, with 48% as singletons. Sequenced input: sorted CD4+, CD8+, or CD8+CD57+ T cells (not recorded which) from PBMCs. The source of these receptors is a human donor in good health, serving as a control.

This clonotype was observed a handful of times. The chain recombines TRBV12-3 or TRBV12-4 with TRBJ1-2, with 7 nucleotides matching TRBD1. V was pared by 5 bases and J by 4 bases, with 4 bases of the junction left unmatched. The CDR3 consists of 13 residues. The CDR3 loop reads CASSPGTAYGYTF. The CDR3 bases are TGTGCCAGCAGTCCCGGGACAGCCTATGGCTACACCTTC.

This clonotype was observed a few times. This chain uses TRBV7-8 with TRBJ2-5; D may be TRBD2 (5 bases). The V and J ends lost 3 bases and 5 bases respectively, with 10 bases between them. CDR3 length: 13 residues. CDR1 and CDR2 from the germline V gene are SGHVS and FQNEAQ. The CDR3 DNA reads TGTGCCAGCAGCTTGGCTAGCACGGAGACCCAGTACTTC. Amino acids: CASSLASTETQYF.